Listed here are 18 T cell receptor beta chains from one sample, sequenced in a study of early T cells in non-severe SARS-CoV-2 infection. TCRdb reanalysed the 5' RACE reads using MiXCR and keeps one entry per CDR3 protein. The sample has around 93,000 distinct CDR3 sequences; around 12% are singletons. The sequences come from whole blood, collected at baseline. These receptor sequences come from an adult who was a healthcare worker with PCR-confirmed SARS-CoV-2 infection or an uninfected control (not recorded which).

In this sample, this clonotype turned up a few times. The junction departs from the called germline gene at one end, perhaps through a read error. The V and J genes are TRBV4-1 and TRBJ2-3, with no clear D. Germline loops: CDR1 MGHRA, CDR2 YSYEKL. There are 16 residues in the CDR3. The CDR3 DNA reads TGTGCCAGCAGCCGGATTGTAGCTCCCCTCACAGATACGCAGTATTTT. Amino acids: CASSRIVAPLTDTQYF.

J is TRBJ2-7 and V is TRBV7-6, with D possibly TRBD2 on 7 matching bases. The V and J ends lost 5 bases and 5 bases respectively, with 25 bases between them. The germline V gene has CDR1 SGHVS and CDR2 FNYEAQ. CDR3 length: 17 residues. The DNA for the CDR3 is TGTGCCAGCAGCCCCCGACTAGCCCCAGGGGATAAGCACGAGCAGTACTTC. Protein sequence: CASSPRLAPGDKHEQYF.

This clonotype was counted a few times. This chain joins TRBV29-1 and TRBJ1-1, with a weak D call TRBD1 (5 bases). The CDR3 extends over 13 amino acids. Germline V lookup: CDR1 SQVTM, CDR2 ANQGSEA. Trimming removed 4 bases from V and 2 bases from J, with 11 bases in between. The CDR3 reads CSVVSGGNTEAFF. Here the CDR3 DNA reads TGCAGCGTTGTTTCGGGGGGTAACACTGAAGCTTTCTTT.

This clonotype appeared many times. The chain recombines TRBV11-2 with TRBJ2-3; D remains ambiguous. The germline gives CDR1 SGHAT, CDR2 FQNNGV. The CDR3 is 13 amino acids. The germline V and J ends were trimmed by 4 bases and 6 bases, with 11 bases remaining between them. CDR3 region: CASSYKLGDTQYF. In DNA, the CDR3 is TGTGCCAGCAGCTATAAACTCGGGGATACGCAGTATTTT.

The chain has TRBV2 and TRBJ1-4; D might be TRBD1 (5 bases). Trimming stripped 2 bases from V and 6 bases from J, with 10 bases between. Germline loops: CDR1 SNHLY, CDR2 FYNNEI. There are 14 residues in the CDR3. Written as DNA, the CDR3 is TGTGCCAGCAGTGAACAGGGTGGTTATGAAAAACTGTTTTTT. This gives the protein CASSEQGGYEKLFF.

The table lists this clonotype with many counts. The chain couples TRBV6-2 or TRBV6-3 to TRBJ1-2; tentative D call: TRBD1 (5 bases). The CDR3 totals 13 residues. From germline, CDR1 is MNHEY and CDR2 SVGEGT. Trimming removed 6 bases at V and 7 bases at J, with 15 bases between. The CDR3 DNA sequence: TGTGCCAGCAGAAGGGACGTGATGGGTGGCTACACCTTC. Translated: CASRRDVMGGYTF.

The CDR3 DNA sequence: TGTGCCAGCAGTCAGGGGGCGCGTTTCACTGAAGCTTTCTTT. Protein sequence: CASSQGARFTEAFF. V and J are TRBV7-9 and TRBJ1-1, with 8 nucleotides matching TRBD1. Trimming took 6 bases from V and 4 from J; bases not matched to a gene: 7. CDR3 length: 14 residues. Germline V gene sequence: CDR1 SEHNR, CDR2 FQNEAQ (reference sequence).

The V call is TRBV9, the J call TRBJ2-3; D perhaps matches TRBD1 (5 bases). V was pared by 0 bases and J by 6 bases, with 17 bases between. The CDR3 is made up of 16 amino acids. The germline V gene has CDR1 SGDLS and CDR2 YYNGEE. This CDR3 reads CASSVAVSRTTDTQYF. The CDR3 DNA follows: TGTGCCAGCAGCGTAGCGGTTTCTAGGACAACCGATACGCAGTATTTT.

This clonotype was seen more than once but under ten times. J is TRBJ2-1 and V is TRBV11-2; D not certain. Germline lookup yields CDR1 SGHAT and CDR2 FQNNGV. Trimming shortened V by 4 bases and J by 8 bases, and 12 bases separated the two germline ends. The CDR3 is 13 residues long. The CDR3, as DNA: TGTGCCAGCAGCTCGATTCTCGGGCATGAGCAGTTCTTC. It specifies CASSSILGHEQFF.

The rearrangement uses TRBV12-2 and TRBJ2-7; the listed D gene, TRBD2, was not tested against the DNA. TRBV12-2 is assigned pseudogene status. This CDR3 spans 13 amino acids. DNA for the CDR3: TGTGCAAGTCGCTCAAAGCAGGGAGGCGAGCAGTACTTC. Amino acid sequence: CASRSKQGGEQYF.

This clonotype was seen ten or more times. The CDR3 loop is CAISESREGNYGYTF. CDR3 nucleotides: TGTGCCATCAGTGAGTCGAGGGAGGGGAACTATGGCTACACCTTC. The chain recombines TRBV10-3 with TRBJ1-2; D possibly corresponds to TRBD1 (5 bases). This CDR3 contains 15 residues. Per germline, CDR1 ENHRY and CDR2 SYGVKD. Trimming removed 0 bases from V and 2 bases from J, with 10 bases in between.

This clonotype was seen at least ten times. This chain connects TRBV12-3 or TRBV12-4 to TRBJ1-5, with D possibly TRBD1 on 6 matching bases. Trimming removed 2 bases from V and 0 bases from J, with 8 bases in between. This CDR3 is 15 amino acids long. Written as DNA, the CDR3 is TGTGCCAGCAGTTTAACGGGGGCTAGCAATCAGCCCCAGCATTTT. It codes for CASSLTGASNQPQHF.

The chain recombines TRBV6-5 with TRBJ2-2; TRBD2 matches at 7 bases. Trimming removed 6 bases from V and 4 bases from J; junction bases left unmatched: 5. Germline loops: CDR1 MNHEY, CDR2 SVGAGI. The CDR3 has 14 amino acids. The CDR3 loop reads CASSLASGTGELFF. The DNA for the CDR3 is TGTGCCAGCAGCCTGGCTAGCGGCACCGGGGAGCTGTTTTTT.

In this sample, this clonotype turned up many times. The chain employs TRBV12-3 or TRBV12-4 and TRBJ2-3; 9 bases are a match to TRBD2. The length of the CDR3 is 14 residues. The V segment lost 7 bases and the J segment 5 bases; nucleotides outside the gene matches: 7. CDR3 in amino acids: CASTWSSGGDTQYF. The CDR3 nucleotides are TGTGCCAGCACCTGGAGTAGCGGGGGAGATACGCAGTATTTT.

This clonotype was counted between two and nine times. The chain is built from TRBV13 and TRBJ1-1; 7 positions match TRBD1. Germline CDR1 reads PRHDT; CDR2 reads FYEKMQ (reference sequence). The CDR3 is 16 residues long. V shed 5 bases, J shed 0 bases, and the junction held 9 bases outside the gene matches. The CDR3 spells CASSTHSGGMNTEAFF. Here the CDR3 DNA reads TGTGCCAGCAGCACCCATTCAGGGGGTATGAACACTGAAGCTTTCTTT.

This clonotype was seen more than once but under ten times. The chain employs TRBV29-1 and TRBJ1-1, with D tentatively TRBD1 (5 bases). Deletions cut 7 bases from V and 4 bases from J, with 19 bases between. Looked up from germline, CDR1 is SQVTM and CDR2 is ANQGSEA. The CDR3 has 14 residues. The CDR3 loop reads CSGDGGRGVTEAFF. The CDR3 DNA reads TGCAGCGGTGATGGAGGCCGGGGGGTCACTGAAGCTTTCTTT.

This clonotype is a singleton in its sample. This chain joins TRBV10-3 and TRBJ2-2; no firm D call. V lost 5 bases, J lost 4 bases, and 17 bases lay in between. Germline CDR1 ENHRY, CDR2 SYGVKD. The CDR3 covers 16 residues. Here the CDR3 reads CAISPLNGSVTGELFF. CDR3 coding DNA: TGTGCCATCAGTCCCCTTAATGGTTCGGTCACCGGGGAGCTGTTTTTT.

The chain uses TRBV6-1 and TRBJ2-7; D call uncertain. Germline-derived CDR1 and CDR2 are MNHNS and SASEGT. The CDR3 runs 10 residues. Deletions cut 10 bases from V and 3 bases from J, with 7 bases between. CDR3 sequence (DNA): TGTGCCACCGGCAGCTACGAGCAGTACTTC. Translated, it gives CATGSYEQYF.